The T cell receptor (beta chain) described here comes from a study of cytomegalovirus exposure and HLA in healthy donors. Points on this clone: As yet, its antigen is unknown.

CDR1 and CDR2 (germline): MNHEY, SVGAGI. This CDR3 spans 16 amino acids. V lost 4 bases, J lost 3 bases, and 5 bases stayed unmatched. 60 Vbeta and 13 Jbeta primers were used in PCR. Repertoires were generated with immunoSEQ multiplex PCR, while TCRdb's copy carries only in-frame clones and drops some. The sample has fewer than 250,000 clones; 80% to 90% are singletons. As for the donors, each was a healthy bone marrow donor. General observations from the study: Reports indicated that the classifier achieved high specificity and sensitivity in diagnosing cytomegalovirus status. In an earlier analysis, most TCR beta V segments were productive about 87% or about 30% of the time.

Source material: PBMCs. This clonotype was obtained from a man aged 30-40 years in good health and CMV-seronegative. The chain uses TRBV6-5 and TRBJ2-1; 11 nucleotides align to TRBD2. The CDR3 nucleotides are TGTGCCAGCAGTTTTATGACTAGCGGGGTCTACAATGAGCAGTTCTTC. It translates to CASSFMTSGVYNEQFF.